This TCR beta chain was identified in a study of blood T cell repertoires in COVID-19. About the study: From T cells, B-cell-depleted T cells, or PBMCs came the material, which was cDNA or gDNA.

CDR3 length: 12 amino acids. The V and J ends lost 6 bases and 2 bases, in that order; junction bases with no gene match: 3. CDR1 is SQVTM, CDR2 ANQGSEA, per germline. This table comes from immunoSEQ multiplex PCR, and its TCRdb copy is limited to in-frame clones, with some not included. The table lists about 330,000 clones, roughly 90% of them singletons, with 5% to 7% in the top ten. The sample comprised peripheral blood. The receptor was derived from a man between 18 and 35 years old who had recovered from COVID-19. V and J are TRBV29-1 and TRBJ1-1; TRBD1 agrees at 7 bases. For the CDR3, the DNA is TGCAGCGTGGGACAGATAAACACTGAAGCTTTCTTT. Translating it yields CSVGQINTEAFF.